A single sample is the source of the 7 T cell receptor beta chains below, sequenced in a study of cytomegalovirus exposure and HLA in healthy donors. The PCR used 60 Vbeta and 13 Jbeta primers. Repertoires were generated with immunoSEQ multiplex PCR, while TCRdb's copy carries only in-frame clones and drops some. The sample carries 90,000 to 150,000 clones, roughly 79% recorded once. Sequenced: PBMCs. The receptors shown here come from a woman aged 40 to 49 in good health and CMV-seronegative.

The CDR3 region has the DNA TGTGCCAGCGCCGGGACTAGGACGGGGGGGGAGCTGTTTTTT. Translating gives CASAGTRTGGELFF. The chain joins TRBV11-2 to TRBJ2-2; TRBD2 matches 8 bases. Germline CDR1 reads SGHAT; CDR2 reads FQNNGV. V gave up 8 bases and J gave up 8 bases; unmatched junction bases: 10. This CDR3 comprises 14 residues.

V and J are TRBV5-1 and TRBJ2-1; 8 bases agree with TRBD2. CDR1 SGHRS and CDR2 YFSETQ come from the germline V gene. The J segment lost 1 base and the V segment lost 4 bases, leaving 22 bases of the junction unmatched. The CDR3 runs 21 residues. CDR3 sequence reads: CASSRGGSTSALVRSYNEQFF. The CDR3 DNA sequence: TGCGCCAGCAGCCGAGGTGGGTCGACTAGCGCATTAGTAAGGTCCTACAATGAGCAGTTCTTC.

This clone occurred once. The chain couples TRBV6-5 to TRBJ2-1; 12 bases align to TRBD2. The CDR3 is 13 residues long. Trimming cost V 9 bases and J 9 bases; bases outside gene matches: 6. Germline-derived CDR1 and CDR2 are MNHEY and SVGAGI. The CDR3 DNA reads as TGTGCCAGTCGACTAGCGGGAGTCTGTGAGCAGTTCTTC. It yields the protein CASRLAGVCEQFF.

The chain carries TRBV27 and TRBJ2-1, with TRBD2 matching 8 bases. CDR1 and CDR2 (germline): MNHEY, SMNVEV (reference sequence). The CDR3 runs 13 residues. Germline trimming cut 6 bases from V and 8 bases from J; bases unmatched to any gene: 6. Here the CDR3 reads CASSLAGWDEQFF. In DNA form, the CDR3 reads TGTGCCAGCAGCTTAGCGGGATGGGATGAGCAGTTCTTC.

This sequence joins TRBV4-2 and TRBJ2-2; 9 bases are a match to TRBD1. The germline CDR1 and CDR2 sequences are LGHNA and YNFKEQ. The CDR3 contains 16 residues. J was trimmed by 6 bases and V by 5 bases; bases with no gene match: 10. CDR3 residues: CASSAGTGTRAGELFF. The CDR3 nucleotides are TGTGCCAGCAGCGCCGGGACAGGGACGAGGGCCGGGGAGCTGTTTTTT.

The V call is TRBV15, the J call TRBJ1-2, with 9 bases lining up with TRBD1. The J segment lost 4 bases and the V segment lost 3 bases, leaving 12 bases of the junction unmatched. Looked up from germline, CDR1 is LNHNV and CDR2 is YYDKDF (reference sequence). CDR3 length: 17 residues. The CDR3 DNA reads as TGTGCCACCAGCAGGGAGACAGGGGGAACTAAACTCTATGGCTACACCTTC. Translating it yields CATSRETGGTKLYGYTF.

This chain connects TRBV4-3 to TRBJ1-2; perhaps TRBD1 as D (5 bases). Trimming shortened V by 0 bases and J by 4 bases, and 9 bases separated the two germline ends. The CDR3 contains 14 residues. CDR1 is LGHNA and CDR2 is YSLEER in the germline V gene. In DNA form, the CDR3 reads TGCGCCAGCAGCCAAGACGGGGGAGGCTATGGCTACACCTTC. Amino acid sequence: CASSQDGGGYGYTF.